This T cell receptor (beta chain) was recovered during a study of cytomegalovirus exposure and HLA in healthy donors. Study-wide points: The study designated 164 TCR beta chains cytomegalovirus-associated. The CMV antigen specificity of a few CMV-associated chains was confirmed through in vitro analysis.

V lost 4 bases to trimming and J lost 7 bases; unmatched junction nucleotides: 4. Per the germline V gene, CDR1 is SGHDN and CDR2 is FVKESK. The CDR3 consists of 13 residues. The protocol was immunoSEQ multiplex PCR, while the TCRdb copy is restricted to in-frame clones and leaves out a portion. The table includes approximately 200,000 clones, 75% to 90% detected once. The donors were part of the validation cohort, which consisted of some 120 subjects and was separate from the first cohort of several hundred subjects. Remarks on this clone: Its specificity is unknown.

This rearrangement joins TRBV14 to TRBJ2-1; 7 bases match TRBD2. This sequence was found in a man younger than 35 in good health and CMV-seropositive. The material sequenced was PBMCs. Here the CDR3 DNA reads TGTGCCAGCAGCCCGGGAGGCCGGAATGAGCAGTTCTTC. Amino acids: CASSPGGRNEQFF.